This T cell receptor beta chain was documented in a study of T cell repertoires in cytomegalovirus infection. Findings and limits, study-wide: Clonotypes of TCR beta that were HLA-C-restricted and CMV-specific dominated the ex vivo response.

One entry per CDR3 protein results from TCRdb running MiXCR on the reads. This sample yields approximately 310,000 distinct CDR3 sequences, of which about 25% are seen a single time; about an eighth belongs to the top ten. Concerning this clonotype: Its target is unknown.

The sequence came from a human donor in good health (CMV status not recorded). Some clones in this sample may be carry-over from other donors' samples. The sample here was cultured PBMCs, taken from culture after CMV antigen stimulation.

CDR3 loop: CASSYSMRRLAVKNEQFF. As DNA, the CDR3 is TGTGCCAGCAGTTACTCGATGAGGAGACTAGCGGTAAAGAATGAGCAGTTCTTC. The rearrangement links TRBV6-6 to TRBJ2-1; 9 nucleotides line up with TRBD2. This CDR3 spans 18 amino acids. The germline V gene encodes CDR1 MNHNY and CDR2 SVGAGI (reference sequence). V shed 0 bases and J 7 bases; nucleotides not matched to a gene: 13.